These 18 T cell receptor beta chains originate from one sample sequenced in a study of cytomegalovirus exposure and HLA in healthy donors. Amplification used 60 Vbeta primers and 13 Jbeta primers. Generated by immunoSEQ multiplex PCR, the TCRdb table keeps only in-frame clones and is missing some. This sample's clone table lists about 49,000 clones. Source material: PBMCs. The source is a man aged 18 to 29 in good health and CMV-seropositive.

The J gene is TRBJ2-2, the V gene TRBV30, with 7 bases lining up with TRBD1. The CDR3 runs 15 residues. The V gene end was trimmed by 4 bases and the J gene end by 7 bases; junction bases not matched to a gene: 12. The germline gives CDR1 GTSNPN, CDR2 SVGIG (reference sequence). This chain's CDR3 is CAWNLSTGDGGELFF. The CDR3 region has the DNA TGTGCCTGGAACCTTTCCACAGGGGATGGCGGGGAGCTGTTTTTT. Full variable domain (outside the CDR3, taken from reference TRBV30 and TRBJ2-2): SQTIHQWPATLVQPVGSPLSLECTVEGTSNPNLYWYRQAAGRGLQLLFYSVGIGQISSEVPQNLSASRPQDRQFILSSKKLLLSDSGFYLCAWNLSTGDGGELFFGEGSRLTVL.

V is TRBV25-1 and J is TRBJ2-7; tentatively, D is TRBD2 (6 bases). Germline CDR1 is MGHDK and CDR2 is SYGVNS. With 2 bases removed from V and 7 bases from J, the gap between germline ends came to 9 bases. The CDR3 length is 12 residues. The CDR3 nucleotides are TGTGCCAGCAGTGAAAGCGCGGGAGAGCAGTACTTC. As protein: CASSESAGEQYF.

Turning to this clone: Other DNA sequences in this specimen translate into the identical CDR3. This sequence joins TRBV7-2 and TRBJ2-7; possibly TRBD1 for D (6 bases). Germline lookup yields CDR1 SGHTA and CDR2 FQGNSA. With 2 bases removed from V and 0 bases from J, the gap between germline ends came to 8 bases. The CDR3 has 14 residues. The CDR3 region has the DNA TGTGCCAGCAGCTTACAGGGGAGCTCCTACGAGCAGTACTTC. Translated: CASSLQGSSYEQYF.

The CDR3 DNA sequence: TGTGCCAGCAGCTTGGCCTGGGGGACAAGGCCAGTGAACACTGAAGCTTTCTTT. Translating it yields CASSLAWGTRPVNTEAFF. The chain uses TRBV5-8 and TRBJ1-1, with D possibly matching TRBD1 (6 bases). Germline V gene sequence: CDR1 SGHTS, CDR2 YDEGEE. CDR3 length: 18 residues. The ends were cut back, 0 bases at V and 0 bases at J, with 18 bases in the middle.

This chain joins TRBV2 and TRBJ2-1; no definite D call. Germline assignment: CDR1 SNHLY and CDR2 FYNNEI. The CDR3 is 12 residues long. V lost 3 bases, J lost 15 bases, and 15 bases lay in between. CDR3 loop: CASSDGSVRRFF. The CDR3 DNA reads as TGTGCCAGCAGTGACGGATCGGTGAGGCGGTTCTTC.

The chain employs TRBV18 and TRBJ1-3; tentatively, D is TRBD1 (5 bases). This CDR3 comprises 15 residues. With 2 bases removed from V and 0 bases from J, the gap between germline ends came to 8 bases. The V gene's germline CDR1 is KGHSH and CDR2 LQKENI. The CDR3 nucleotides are TGTGCCAGCTCACCAGGGGCAGACTCTGGAAACACCATATATTTT. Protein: CASSPGADSGNTIYF.

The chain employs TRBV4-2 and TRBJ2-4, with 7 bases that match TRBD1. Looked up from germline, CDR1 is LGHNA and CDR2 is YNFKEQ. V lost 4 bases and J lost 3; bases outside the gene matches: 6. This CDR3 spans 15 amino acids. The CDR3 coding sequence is TGTGCCAGCAGCCCGACGGGGACAGACAAAAACATTCAGTACTTC. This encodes CASSPTGTDKNIQYF.

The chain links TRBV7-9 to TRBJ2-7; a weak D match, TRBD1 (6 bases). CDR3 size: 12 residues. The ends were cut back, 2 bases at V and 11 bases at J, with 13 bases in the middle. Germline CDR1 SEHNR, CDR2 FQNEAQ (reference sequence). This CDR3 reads CASSLPTGPEYF. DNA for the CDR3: TGTGCCAGCAGCTTACCGACAGGACCCGAGTACTTC. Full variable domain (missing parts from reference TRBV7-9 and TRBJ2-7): DTGVSQNPRHKITKRGQNVTFRCDPISEHNRLYWYRQTLGQGPEFLTYFQNEAQLEKSRLLSDRFSAERPKGSFSTLEIQRTEQGDSAMYLCASSLPTGPEYFGPGTRLTVT.

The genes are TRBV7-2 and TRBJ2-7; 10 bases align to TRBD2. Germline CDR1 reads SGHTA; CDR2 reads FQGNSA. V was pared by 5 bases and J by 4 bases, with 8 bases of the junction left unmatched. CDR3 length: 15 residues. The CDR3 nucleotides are TGTGCCAGCAGCCCCACTAGCGGGAATAGGTACGAGCAGTACTTC. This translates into CASSPTSGNRYEQYF.

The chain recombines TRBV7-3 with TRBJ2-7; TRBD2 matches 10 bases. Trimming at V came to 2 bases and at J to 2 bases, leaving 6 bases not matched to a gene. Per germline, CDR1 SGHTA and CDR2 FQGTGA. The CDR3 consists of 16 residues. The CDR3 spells CASSLGLAGGTYEQYF. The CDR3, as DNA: TGTGCCAGCAGCTTAGGGTTAGCGGGAGGCACCTACGAGCAGTACTTC.

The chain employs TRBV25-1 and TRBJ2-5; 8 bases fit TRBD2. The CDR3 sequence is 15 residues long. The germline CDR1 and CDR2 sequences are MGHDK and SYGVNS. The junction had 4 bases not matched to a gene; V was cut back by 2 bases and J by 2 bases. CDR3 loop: CASSELAGIQETQYF. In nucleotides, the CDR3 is TGTGCCAGCAGTGAACTAGCGGGCATTCAAGAGACCCAGTACTTC. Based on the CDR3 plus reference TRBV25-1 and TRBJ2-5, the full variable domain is EADIYQTPRYLVIGTGKKITLECSQTMGHDKMYWYQQDPGMELHLIHYSYGVNSTEKGDLSSESTVSRIRTEHFPLTLESARPSHTSQYLCASSELAGIQETQYFGPGTRLLVL.

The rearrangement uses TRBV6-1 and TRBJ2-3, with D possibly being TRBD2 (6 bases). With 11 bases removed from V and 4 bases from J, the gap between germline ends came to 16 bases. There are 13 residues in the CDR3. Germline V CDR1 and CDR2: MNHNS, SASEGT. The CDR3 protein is CAGGMEWADTQYF. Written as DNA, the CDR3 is TGTGCCGGGGGGATGGAGTGGGCAGATACGCAGTATTTT.

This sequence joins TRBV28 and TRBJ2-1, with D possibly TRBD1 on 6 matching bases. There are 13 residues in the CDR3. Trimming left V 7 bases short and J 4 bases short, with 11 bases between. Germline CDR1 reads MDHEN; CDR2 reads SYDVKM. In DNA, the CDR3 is TGTGCCAGCACAGCAAGGGGGTACAATGAGCAGTTCTTC. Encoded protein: CASTARGYNEQFF.

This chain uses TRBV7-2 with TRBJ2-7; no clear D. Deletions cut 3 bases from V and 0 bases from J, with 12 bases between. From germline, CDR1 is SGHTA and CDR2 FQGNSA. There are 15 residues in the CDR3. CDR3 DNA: TGTGCCAGCAGCTTTTTAGCCGTCAGCTCCTACGAGCAGTACTTC. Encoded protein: CASSFLAVSSYEQYF.

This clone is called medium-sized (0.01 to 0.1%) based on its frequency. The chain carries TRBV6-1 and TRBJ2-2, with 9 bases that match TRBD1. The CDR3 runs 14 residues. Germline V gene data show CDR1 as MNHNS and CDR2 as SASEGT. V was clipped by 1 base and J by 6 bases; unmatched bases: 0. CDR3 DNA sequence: TGTGCCAGCAGTGAAGGGACAGGGGCCGGGGAGCTGTTTTTT. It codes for CASSEGTGAGELFF.

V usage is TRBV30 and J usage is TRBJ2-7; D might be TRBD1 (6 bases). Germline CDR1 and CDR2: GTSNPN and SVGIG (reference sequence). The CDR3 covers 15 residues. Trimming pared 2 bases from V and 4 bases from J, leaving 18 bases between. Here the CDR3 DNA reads TGTGCCTGGAGTATAGGGCAGGGGCTTCGGTACGAGCAGTACTTC. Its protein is CAWSIGQGLRYEQYF.

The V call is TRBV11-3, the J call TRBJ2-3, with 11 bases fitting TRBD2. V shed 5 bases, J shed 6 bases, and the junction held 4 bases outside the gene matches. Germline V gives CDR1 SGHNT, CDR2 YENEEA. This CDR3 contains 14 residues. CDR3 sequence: CASSDGLAGDTQYF. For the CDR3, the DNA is TGTGCCAGCAGCGACGGACTAGCGGGCGATACGCAGTATTTT.

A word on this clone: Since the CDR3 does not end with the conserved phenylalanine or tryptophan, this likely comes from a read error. The CDR3 region has the DNA TGTGCCAGCAGCTTAAAACTAGCGGGAGGGCCGAAGGATGATACGCAGTATCTT. Amino acid sequence: CASSLKLAGGPKDDTQYL. This rearrangement joins TRBV7-9 to TRBJ2-3; TRBD2 matches 13 bases. The CDR3 has 18 residues. Germline V gives CDR1 SEHNR, CDR2 FQNEAQ (reference sequence). V gave up 2 bases and J gave up 6 bases; unmatched junction bases: 11.